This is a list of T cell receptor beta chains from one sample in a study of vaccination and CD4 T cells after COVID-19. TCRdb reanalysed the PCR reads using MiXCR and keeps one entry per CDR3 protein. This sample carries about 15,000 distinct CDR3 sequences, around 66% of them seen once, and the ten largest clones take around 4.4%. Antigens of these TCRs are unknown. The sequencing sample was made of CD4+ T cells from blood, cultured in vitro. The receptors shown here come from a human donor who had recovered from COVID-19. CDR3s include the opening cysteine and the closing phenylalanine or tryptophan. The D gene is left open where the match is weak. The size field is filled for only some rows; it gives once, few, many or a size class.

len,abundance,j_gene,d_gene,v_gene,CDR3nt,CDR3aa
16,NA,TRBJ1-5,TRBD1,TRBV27,TGTGCCAGCAGTGGAAAGACAGGGTTGGGCAATCAGCCCCAGCATTTT,CASSGKTGLGNQPQHF
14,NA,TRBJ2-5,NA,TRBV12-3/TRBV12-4,TGTGCCAGCAGTTTAAGGGGACTTGAAGAGACCCAGTACTTC,CASSLRGLEETQYF
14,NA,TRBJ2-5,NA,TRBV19,TGTGCCAGTAGTGACGCAGGCGGAGGTGAGACCCAGTACTTC,CASSDAGGGETQYF
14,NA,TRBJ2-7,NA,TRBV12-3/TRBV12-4,TGTGCCAGCACTCGGGAACTCCCCCCCTACGAGCAGTACTTC,CASTRELPPYEQYF
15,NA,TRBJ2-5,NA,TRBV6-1,TGTGCCAGCACGGGGGGCGGGTTTTCAGGAGAGACCCAGTACTTC,CASTGGGFSGETQYF
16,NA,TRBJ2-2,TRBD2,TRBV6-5,TGTGCCAGCAGTTACAGGGTAGCGGGAGACACCGGGGAGCTGTTTTTT,CASSYRVAGDTGELFF
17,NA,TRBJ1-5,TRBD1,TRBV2,TGTGCCAGCAGTCCCCGACAGGGGAGCTATAGCAATCAGCCCCAGCATTTT,CASSPRQGSYSNQPQHF
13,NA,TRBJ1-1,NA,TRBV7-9,TGTGCCAGCAGCTTAATAGTGAACACTGAAGCTTTCTTT,CASSLIVNTEAFF
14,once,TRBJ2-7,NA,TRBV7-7,TGTGCTAGCAGCTTAGAAAGGGTGGGATACGAGCAGTACTTC,CASSLERVGYEQYF
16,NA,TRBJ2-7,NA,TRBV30,TGTGCCTGGAGTCCCCCGGCCAGGGGGGAGACTTACGAGCAGTACTTC,CAWSPPARGETYEQYF
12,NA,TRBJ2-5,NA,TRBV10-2,TGCGCCAGCAGTCTTTGGGGAGAGACCCAGTACTTC,CASSLWGETQYF
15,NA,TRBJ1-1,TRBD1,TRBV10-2,TGCGCCAGCAGGACCGGGACAGGGGGCTCCACTGAAGCTTTCTTT,CASRTGTGGSTEAFF
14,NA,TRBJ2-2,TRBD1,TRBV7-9,TGTGCCAGCAGCTTAGAACAGGGGTACGGGGAGCTGTTTTTT,CASSLEQGYGELFF
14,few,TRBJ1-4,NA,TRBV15,TGTGCCACCAGCAGAGGTGGTACAGGTGAAAAACTGTTTTTT,CATSRGGTGEKLFF
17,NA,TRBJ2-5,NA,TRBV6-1,TGTGCCAGCAGCAGGAGGGGGGAGGGGGCAGCTCGAGAGACCCAGTACTTC,CASSRRGEGAARETQYF
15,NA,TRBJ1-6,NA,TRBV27,TGTGCCAGCAGTTGGGGCACGGTCGGGAATTCACCCCTCCACTTT,CASSWGTVGNSPLHF
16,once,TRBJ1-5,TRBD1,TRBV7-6,TGTGCCAGCAGCTTAGGGGTGTCCGGACAGGGTCAGCCCCAGCATTTT,CASSLGVSGQGQPQHF
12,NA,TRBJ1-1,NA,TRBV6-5,TGTGCCAGCAGTTACGGGTCAGAAGAAGCTTTCTTT,CASSYGSEEAFF
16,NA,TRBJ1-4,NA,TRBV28,TGTGCCAGCAGTCCCCAGGGAACGGGGTCTAACGAAAAACTGTTTTTT,CASSPQGTGSNEKLFF
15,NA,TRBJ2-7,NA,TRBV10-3,TGTGCCATCAGTGATCCCCATGGACAGAGGAACGAGCAGTACTTC,CAISDPHGQRNEQYF
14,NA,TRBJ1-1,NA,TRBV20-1,TGCAGTGCCTCACGAACAGTTTTAAACACTGAAGCTTTCTTT,CSASRTVLNTEAFF
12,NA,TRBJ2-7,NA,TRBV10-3,TGTGCCATCAGTGAAGGGTACTACGAGCAGTACTTC,CAISEGYYEQYF
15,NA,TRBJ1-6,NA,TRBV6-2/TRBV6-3,TGTGCCAGCAGTTACGGCGGTCAGGGGTATTCACCCCTCCACTTT,CASSYGGQGYSPLHF
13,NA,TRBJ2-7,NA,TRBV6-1,TGTGCCAGCAGTAGATCCAGGGCCTACGAGCAGTACTTC,CASSRSRAYEQYF
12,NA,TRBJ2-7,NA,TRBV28,TGTGCCAGCAGTCTCCGCGGGCCAGAGCAGTACTTC,CASSLRGPEQYF
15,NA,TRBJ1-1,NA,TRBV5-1,TGCGCCAGCAGCTTGGACAGGGTAGATTTCACTGAAGCTTTCTTT,CASSLDRVDFTEAFF
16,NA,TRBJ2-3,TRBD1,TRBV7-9,TGTGCCAGCAGCCCCCCCGGACAGGCGCGGACAGATACGCAGTATTTT,CASSPPGQARTDTQYF
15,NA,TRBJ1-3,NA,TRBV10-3,TGTGCCATCTCTAGGGAGGGGATCGCTGGAAACACCATACATTTT,CAISREGIAGNTIHF
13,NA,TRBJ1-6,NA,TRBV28,TGTGCCAGCAGTTTTACAAGGAATTCACCCCTCCACTTT,CASSFTRNSPLHF
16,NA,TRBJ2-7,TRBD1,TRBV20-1,TGCAGTGCCCCTAAGGCGTCCGGGACAGCGCCTTACGAGCAGTACTTC,CSAPKASGTAPYEQYF
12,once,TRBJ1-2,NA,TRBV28,TGTGCCAGCAGTTTATCTAACTATGGCTACACCTTC,CASSLSNYGYTF
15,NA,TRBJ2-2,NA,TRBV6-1,TGTGCCACCAACGGGGCCCCACCTCCCACCGGGGAGCTGTTTTTT,CATNGAPPPTGELFF
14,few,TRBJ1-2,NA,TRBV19,TGTGCCAGTAGTATAGGGAGTTATCGTTATGGCTACACCTTC,CASSIGSYRYGYTF